Listed below are T cell receptor beta chains from one sample, sequenced in a study of blood T cell repertoires in COVID-19. Repertoires were generated with immunoSEQ multiplex PCR, while TCRdb's copy carries only in-frame clones and drops some. The sample holds 110,000 or so clones; over 75% are singletons and the top ten take around 8.4%. The sequencing sample was made of peripheral blood. The receptor source for this set is a woman aged 70-85 years who had recovered from COVID-19. Both conserved end residues are part of each CDR3. Fields, in order: V gene, J gene, CDR3 protein.

TRBV20-1	TRBJ1-1	CSARGGDEAFF
TRBV11-2	TRBJ1-2	CASSLGGTGYTF
TRBV7-2	TRBJ2-7	CASSFHRDRGTHEQYF
TRBV5-5	TRBJ1-4	CASSFPSEPGRRRSNEKLFF
TRBV4-3	TRBJ1-4	CASSQDRGEKLFF
TRBV18	TRBJ1-2	CASSSRTVANYGYTF
TRBV4-3	TRBJ2-1	CASSQERAGGPQFF
TRBV29-1	TRBJ1-2	CSVGQGPYYGYTF
TRBV30	TRBJ1-5	CAITGPGGQPQHF
TRBV6-5	TRBJ1-2	CASSDAGGLGGYTF
TRBV5-6	TRBJ2-3	CASSLALASDTQYF
TRBV11-2	TRBJ2-5	CASSFSLAGRETQYF
TRBV7-3	TRBJ2-2	CASSLQGTLPLAAGELFF
TRBV7-2	TRBJ1-5	CASSTDPGNQPQHF
TRBV29-1	TRBJ2-3	CSVEGLAGGPGTDTQYF
TRBV7-2	TRBJ2-1	CASSLGRTGGEQFF
TRBV6-5	TRBJ2-1	CATRGQAYNEQFF
TRBV4-3	TRBJ1-5	CASSQGVGKGGNQPQHF
TRBV19	TRBJ2-4	CASSIQGRAKNIQYF
TRBV3-1/TRBV3-2	TRBJ2-7	CASSQETGGTYEQYF